These 21 T cell receptor beta chains were all obtained from the same sample, sequenced in a study of shared clonotypes between healthy human individuals. Measured with immunoSEQ multiplex PCR; TCRdb has only the in-frame clones, and not every one. The repertoire holds about 1.1 million clones, with approximately 75% as singletons. The material sequenced was memory CD4+ T cells from PBMCs. Subset here: CD45RA-negative fraction. The receptor source for this set is a man in his late teens or twenties in good health. Some clones in this sample may be carry-over from other donors' samples.

The rearrangement uses TRBV7-2 and TRBJ1-1; D is perhaps TRBD1 (6 bases). This CDR3 region has 14 residues. CDR1 and CDR2 from the germline V gene are SGHTA and FQGNSA. Trimming left V 4 bases short and J 1 base short, with 10 bases between. CDR3 in DNA: TGTGCCAGCAGCTGGGGGGGCCGGAACACTGAAGCTTTCTTT. Translating gives CASSWGGRNTEAFF.

This chain links TRBV28 with TRBJ2-2; D gene unclear. The V gene lost 3 bases and the J gene lost 0 bases, with 8 bases spanning the gap. The length of the CDR3 is 15 residues. The germline V gene encodes CDR1 MDHEN and CDR2 SYDVKM. The CDR3 nucleotides read TGTGCCAGCAGTTTTTGGACCGCGAACACCGGGGAGCTGTTTTTT. This encodes CASSFWTANTGELFF.

The CDR3 sequence is CAISEWAGTGANTGELFF. In DNA, the CDR3 is TGTGCCATCAGTGAGTGGGCTGGGACAGGGGCGAACACCGGGGAGCTGTTTTTT. The chain combines TRBV10-3 with TRBJ2-2; 10 positions agree with TRBD1. Germline-derived CDR1 and CDR2 are ENHRY and SYGVKD. The V segment lost 1 base and the J segment 0 bases; nucleotides outside the gene matches: 5. This CDR3 has 18 amino acids.

The CDR3 bases are TGTGCCATCAAGGAGGCGAACGAGCAGTACTTC. The encoded protein is CAIKEANEQYF. The rearrangement joins TRBV10-3 to TRBJ2-7, with D possibly being TRBD2 (5 bases). This CDR3 region has 11 residues. From germline, CDR1 is ENHRY and CDR2 SYGVKD. Trimming left V 7 bases short and J 5 bases short, with 9 bases between.

The chain has TRBV6-1 and TRBJ2-7, with D possibly TRBD2 on 5 matching bases. Germline CDR1 MNHNS, CDR2 SASEGT. The CDR3 contains 15 residues. The ends were cut back, 7 bases at V and 3 bases at J, with 19 bases in the middle. CDR3 residues: CASTEAGGPNYEQYF. The CDR3 DNA sequence: TGTGCCAGCACCGAGGCAGGCGGGCCCAACTACGAGCAGTACTTC.

The V gene is TRBV18, the J gene TRBJ2-7; 7 bases align to TRBD1. Germline V lookup: CDR1 KGHSH, CDR2 LQKENI. V dropped 3 bases and J dropped 7; count of bases not matched to a gene: 9. The CDR3 contains 14 residues. The CDR3 coding sequence is TGTGCCAGCTCACCCGGACAGGAAGGTGAGGAGCAGTACTTC. This encodes CASSPGQEGEEQYF.

The rearrangement uses TRBV20-1 and TRBJ2-5; a weak D match, TRBD1 (6 bases). The CDR3 contains 11 residues. The V end lost 6 bases, the J end lost 5 bases, and 10 bases lay between the germline ends. CDR1 is DFQATT, CDR2 SNEGSKA, per germline (reference sequence). CDR3: CSAHREETQYF. The CDR3 nucleotides read TGCAGTGCGCACAGGGAGGAGACCCAGTACTTC.

This clone occurred a few times. The V and J genes are TRBV7-9 and TRBJ2-2; 14 nucleotides line up with TRBD2. The CDR3 contains 16 residues. J gave up 6 bases and V 4 bases, and 4 bases lay outside the gene matches. From germline, CDR1 is SEHNR and CDR2 FQNEAQ (reference sequence). The CDR3 DNA reads TGTGCCAGCAGCTCGGGACTAGCGGGAGTCTCCGGGGAGCTGTTTTTT. Protein sequence: CASSSGLAGVSGELFF.

The chain links TRBV2 to TRBJ2-4; D might be TRBD1 (7 bases). V was cut by 4 bases and J by 4 bases, with 11 bases left in between. The CDR3 is 14 residues long. Germline V CDR1 and CDR2: SNHLY, FYNNEI. The CDR3 here is CASSVGGQKNIQYF. DNA of the CDR3: TGTGCCAGCAGTGTGGGGGGACAGAAAAACATTCAGTACTTC.

V gene TRBV18 combines with J gene TRBJ2-2, with 8 bases identical to TRBD1. Germline V gives CDR1 KGHSH, CDR2 LQKENI. V was pared by 6 bases and J by 1 base, with 7 bases of the junction left unmatched. The CDR3 runs to 16 residues. CDR3 loop: CASSPTGARNTGELFF. The DNA of the CDR3 is TGTGCCAGCTCGCCGACAGGGGCTAGGAACACCGGGGAGCTGTTTTTT.

V usage is TRBV15 and J usage is TRBJ2-7; D gene unclear. Trimming left V 7 bases short and J 0 bases short, with 13 bases between. The CDR3 spans 14 residues. Germline CDR1 LNHNV, CDR2 YYDKDF (reference sequence). The CDR3 here is CATTLSASSYEQYF. The CDR3 DNA follows: TGTGCCACCACCCTGAGCGCCAGCTCCTACGAGCAGTACTTC. Using reference TRBV15 and TRBJ2-7 for the parts outside the CDR3, the full variable domain is DAMVIQNPRYQVTQFGKPVTLSCSQTLNHNVMYWYQQKSSQAPKLLFHYYDKDFNNEADTPDNFQSRRPNTSFCFLDIRSPGLGDTAMYLCATTLSASSYEQYFGPGTRLTVT.

This clone has just a few counts. The rearrangement uses TRBV5-4 and TRBJ2-1; D is undetermined. Trimming pared 4 bases from V and 8 bases from J, leaving 19 bases between. CDR3 length: 15 amino acids. Germline V gives CDR1 SGHNT, CDR2 YYREEE (reference sequence). The CDR3 protein is CASSLPAGDRDEQFF. CDR3 nucleotide sequence: TGTGCCAGCAGCCTCCCGGCAGGCGATAGGGATGAGCAGTTCTTC.

The V gene is TRBV6-5, the J gene TRBJ2-5, with D hard to call. This CDR3 spans 14 amino acids. Germline lookup yields CDR1 MNHEY and CDR2 SVGAGI. V shed 6 bases and J shed 4 bases, with 15 bases lying between them. This chain's CDR3 is CASSEPHRPETQYF. CDR3 coding DNA: TGTGCCAGCAGCGAACCCCATAGGCCAGAGACCCAGTACTTC.

The CDR3 protein is CASSSTGETEQYF. The CDR3 nucleotides are TGTGCCAGCTCCAGCACCGGGGAGACGGAGCAGTACTTC. The chain joins TRBV18 to TRBJ2-7, with a weak D call TRBD2 (5 bases). Trimming left V 6 bases short and J 7 bases short, with 16 bases between. Germline V CDR1 and CDR2: KGHSH, LQKENI. The CDR3 sequence is 13 residues long.

This clone has more than one count but fewer than ten. The chain uses TRBV19 and TRBJ2-1; 11 positions match TRBD2. V gave up 4 bases and J gave up 5 bases; unmatched junction bases: 4. CDR1 LNHDA and CDR2 SQIVND come from the germline V gene (reference sequence). The CDR3 has 15 amino acids. In DNA, the CDR3 is TGTGCCAGTAGTAGTCTAGCGGGGGGAAACAATGAGCAGTTCTTC. Protein: CASSSLAGGNNEQFF.

As to this clone: At the DNA level, this CDR3 is encoded by other sequences in the same sample as well. The chain carries TRBV28 and TRBJ1-5, with TRBD1 matching 7 bases. V gave up 5 bases and J gave up 1 base; unmatched junction bases: 11. The germline CDR1 and CDR2 sequences are MDHEN and SYDVKM. The CDR3 consists of 17 residues. In nucleotides, the CDR3 is TGTGCCAGCAGTCGGACTGCGTACAGGGGAAGCAATCAGCCCCAGCATTTT. Translating it yields CASSRTAYRGSNQPQHF.

There are a few counts of this clone. V and J are TRBV5-1 and TRBJ2-2; a possible D gene is TRBD1 (6 bases). The CDR3 consists of 15 residues. Trimming cost V 4 bases and J 6 bases, with 16 bases left between them. CDR1 is SGHRS and CDR2 is YFSETQ in the germline V gene. CDR3 DNA sequence: TGCGCCAGCAGCGTGGACAGTTCTATCGCCGGGGAGCTGTTTTTT. It encodes CASSVDSSIAGELFF. The full variable domain, rest sourced from reference TRBV5-1 and TRBJ2-2, is KAGVTQTPRYLIKTRGQQVTLSCSPISGHRSVSWYQQTPGQGLQFLFEYFSETQRNKGNFPGRFSGRQFSNSRSEMNVSTLELGDSALYLCASSVDSSIAGELFFGEGSRLTVL.

V gene TRBV6-5 combines with J gene TRBJ2-7, with 10 bases identical to TRBD1. The junction had 9 bases not matched to a gene; V was cut back by 6 bases and J by 4 bases. Germline CDR1 and CDR2: MNHEY and SVGAGI. The CDR3 covers 15 residues. CDR3 nucleotides: TGTGCCAGCAGCTCCGGGACAGGGGATATTTACGAGCAGTACTTC. Its protein product is CASSSGTGDIYEQYF.

This sequence joins TRBV11-3 and TRBJ2-3; possible D gene TRBD2, 6 bases. The germline V gene has CDR1 SGHNT and CDR2 YENEEA. V lost 2 bases and J lost 3, with 12 bases in between. This CDR3 region has 15 residues. The CDR3 nucleotides read TGTGCCAGCAGCTTAACGGGGGTAGGAACAGATACGCAGTATTTT. Protein sequence: CASSLTGVGTDTQYF.

This clone was detected many times. This rearrangement joins TRBV7-3 to TRBJ2-1; 8 bases are shared with TRBD2. This CDR3 comprises 16 residues. Trimming removed 5 bases from V and 4 bases from J; junction bases left unmatched: 10. Germline V gene data show CDR1 as SGHTA and CDR2 as FQGTGA. Here the CDR3 DNA reads TGTGCCAGCAGCCCCGCGGCGGGAGGTCTGTACAATGAGCAGTTCTTC. As protein: CASSPAAGGLYNEQFF. The full variable domain, its missing parts supplied by reference TRBV7-3 and TRBJ2-1, is GAGVSQTPSNKVTEKGKYVELRCDPISGHTALYWYRQSLGQGPEFLIYFQGTGAADDSGLPNDRFFAVRPEGSVSTLKIQRTERGDSAVYLCASSPAAGGLYNEQFFGPGTRLTVL.

About this clone: Other DNA variants within this sample encode the same CDR3. This chain links TRBV5-1 with TRBJ1-3; D uncertain. This CDR3 comprises 16 residues. CDR1 and CDR2 from the germline V gene are SGHRS and YFSETQ. Trimming removed 0 bases at V and 0 bases at J, with 10 bases between. For the CDR3, the DNA is TGCGCCAGCAGCTTGGCCGCAGGCAGCTCTGGAAACACCATATATTTT. This sequence encodes CASSLAAGSSGNTIYF. Supplemented by reference TRBV5-1 and TRBJ1-3, the full variable domain reads KAGVTQTPRYLIKTRGQQVTLSCSPISGHRSVSWYQQTPGQGLQFLFEYFSETQRNKGNFPGRFSGRQFSNSRSEMNVSTLELGDSALYLCASSLAAGSSGNTIYFGEGSWLTVV.